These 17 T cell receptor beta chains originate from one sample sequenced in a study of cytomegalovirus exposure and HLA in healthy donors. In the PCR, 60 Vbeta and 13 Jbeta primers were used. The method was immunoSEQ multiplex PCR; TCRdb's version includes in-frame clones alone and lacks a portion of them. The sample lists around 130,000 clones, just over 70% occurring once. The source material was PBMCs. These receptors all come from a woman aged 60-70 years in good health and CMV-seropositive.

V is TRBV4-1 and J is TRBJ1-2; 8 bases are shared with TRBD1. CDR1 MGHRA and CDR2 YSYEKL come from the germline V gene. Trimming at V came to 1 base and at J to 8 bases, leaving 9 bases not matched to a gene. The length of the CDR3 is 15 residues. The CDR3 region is CASSQGPNGQGGYTF. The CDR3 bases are TGCGCCAGCAGCCAAGGGCCTAATGGACAGGGCGGCTACACCTTC.

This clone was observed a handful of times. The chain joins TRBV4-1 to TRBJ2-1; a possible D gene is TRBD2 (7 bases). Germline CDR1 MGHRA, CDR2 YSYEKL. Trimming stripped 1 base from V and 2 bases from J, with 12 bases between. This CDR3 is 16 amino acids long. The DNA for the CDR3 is TGCGCCAGCAGCCAAGCCGGCGGGGGCCCCTACAATGAGCAGTTCTTC. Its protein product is CASSQAGGGPYNEQFF.

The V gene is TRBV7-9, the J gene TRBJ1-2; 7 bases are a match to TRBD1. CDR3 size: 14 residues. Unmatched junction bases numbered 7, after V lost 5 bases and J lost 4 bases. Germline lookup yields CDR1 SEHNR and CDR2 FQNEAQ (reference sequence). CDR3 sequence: CASSPLGTAYGYTF. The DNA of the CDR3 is TGTGCCAGCAGCCCCCTCGGGACAGCCTATGGCTACACCTTC.

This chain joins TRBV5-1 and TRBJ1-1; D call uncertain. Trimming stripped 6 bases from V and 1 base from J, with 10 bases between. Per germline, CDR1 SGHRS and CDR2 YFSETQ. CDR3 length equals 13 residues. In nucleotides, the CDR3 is TGCGCCAGCACCCTCACAGAGAACACTGAAGCTTTCTTT. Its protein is CASTLTENTEAFF.

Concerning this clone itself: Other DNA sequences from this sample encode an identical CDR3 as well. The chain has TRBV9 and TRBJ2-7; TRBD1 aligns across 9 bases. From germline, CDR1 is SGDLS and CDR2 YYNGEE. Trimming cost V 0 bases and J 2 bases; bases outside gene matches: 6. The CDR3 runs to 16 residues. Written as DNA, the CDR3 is TGTGCCAGCAGCGTAGATGGGGGACAGGGCACCTACGAGCAGTACTTC. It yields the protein CASSVDGGQGTYEQYF.

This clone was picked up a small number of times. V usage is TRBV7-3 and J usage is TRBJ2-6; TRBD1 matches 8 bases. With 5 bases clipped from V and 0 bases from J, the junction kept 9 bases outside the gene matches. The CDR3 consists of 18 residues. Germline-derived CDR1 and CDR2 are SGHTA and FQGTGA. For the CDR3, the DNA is TGTGCCAGCAGCACGTCCGGGACAGGCCTCTCTGGGGCCAACGTCCTGACTTTC. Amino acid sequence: CASSTSGTGLSGANVLTF.

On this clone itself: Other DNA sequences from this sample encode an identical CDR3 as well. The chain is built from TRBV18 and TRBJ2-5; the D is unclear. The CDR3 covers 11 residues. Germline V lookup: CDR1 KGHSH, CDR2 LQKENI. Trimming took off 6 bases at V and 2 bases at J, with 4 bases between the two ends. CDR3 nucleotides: TGTGCCAGCTCTCTTCAAGAGACCCAGTACTTC. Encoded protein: CASSLQETQYF.

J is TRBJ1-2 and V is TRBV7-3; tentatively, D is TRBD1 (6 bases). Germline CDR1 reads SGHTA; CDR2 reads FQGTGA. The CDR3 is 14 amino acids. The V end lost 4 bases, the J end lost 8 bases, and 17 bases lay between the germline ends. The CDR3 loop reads CASSSTGTTGGYTF. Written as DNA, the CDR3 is TGTGCCAGCAGCTCCACCGGGACAACCGGGGGCTACACCTTC.

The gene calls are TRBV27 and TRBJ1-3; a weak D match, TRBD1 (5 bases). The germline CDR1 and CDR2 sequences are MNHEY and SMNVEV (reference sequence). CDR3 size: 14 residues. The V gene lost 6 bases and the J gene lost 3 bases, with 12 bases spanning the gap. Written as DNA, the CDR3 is TGTGCCAGCAGACCCGCGGGGGGTGGAAACACCATATATTTT. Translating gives CASRPAGGGNTIYF.

CDR3 in DNA: TGTGCCAGCAGCTTTGGGACAGGGGATTCACCCCTCCACTTT. Protein sequence: CASSFGTGDSPLHF. V usage is TRBV5-6 and J usage is TRBJ1-6, with 10 bases identical to TRBD1. V dropped 2 bases and J dropped 8; count of bases not matched to a gene: 1. The CDR3 totals 14 residues. CDR1 and CDR2 from the germline V gene are SGHDT and YYEEEE.

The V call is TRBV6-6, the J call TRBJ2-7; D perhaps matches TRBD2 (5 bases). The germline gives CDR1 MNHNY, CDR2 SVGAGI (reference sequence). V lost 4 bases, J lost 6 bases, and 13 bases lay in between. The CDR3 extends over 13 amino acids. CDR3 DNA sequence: TGTGCCAGCAGTTCCCCCCCCGGGGTCGAGCAGTACTTC. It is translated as CASSSPPGVEQYF.

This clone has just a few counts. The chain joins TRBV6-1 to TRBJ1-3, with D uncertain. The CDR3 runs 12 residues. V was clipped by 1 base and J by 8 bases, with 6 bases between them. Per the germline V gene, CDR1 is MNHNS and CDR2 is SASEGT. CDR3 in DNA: TGTGCCAGCAGTGAAGTAGCGGACACCATATATTTT. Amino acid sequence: CASSEVADTIYF.

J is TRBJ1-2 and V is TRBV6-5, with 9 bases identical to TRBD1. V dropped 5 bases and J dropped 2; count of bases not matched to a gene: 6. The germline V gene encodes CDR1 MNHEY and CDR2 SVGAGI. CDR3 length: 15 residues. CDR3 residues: CASSRGTGLNYGYTF. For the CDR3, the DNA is TGTGCCAGCAGTCGGGGGACAGGGTTAAACTATGGCTACACCTTC.

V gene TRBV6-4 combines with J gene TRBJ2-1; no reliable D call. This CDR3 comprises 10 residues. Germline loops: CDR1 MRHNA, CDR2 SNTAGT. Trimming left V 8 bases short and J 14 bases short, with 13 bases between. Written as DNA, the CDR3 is TGTGCCAGCTCCCCCCTCCCGGAGTTCTTC. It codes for CASSPLPEFF.

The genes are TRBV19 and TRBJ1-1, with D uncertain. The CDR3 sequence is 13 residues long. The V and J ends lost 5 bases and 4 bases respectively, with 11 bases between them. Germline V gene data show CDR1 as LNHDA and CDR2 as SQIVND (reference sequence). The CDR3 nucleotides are TGTGCCAGTAGTCTCGCCGGTCTCACTGAAGCTTTCTTT. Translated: CASSLAGLTEAFF.

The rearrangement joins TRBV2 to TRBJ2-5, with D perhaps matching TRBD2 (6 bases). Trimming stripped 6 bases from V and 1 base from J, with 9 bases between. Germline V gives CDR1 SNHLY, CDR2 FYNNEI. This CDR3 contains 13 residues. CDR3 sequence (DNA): TGTGCCAGCAGGGGGGAGGTCCAAGAGACCCAGTACTTC. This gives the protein CASRGEVQETQYF.

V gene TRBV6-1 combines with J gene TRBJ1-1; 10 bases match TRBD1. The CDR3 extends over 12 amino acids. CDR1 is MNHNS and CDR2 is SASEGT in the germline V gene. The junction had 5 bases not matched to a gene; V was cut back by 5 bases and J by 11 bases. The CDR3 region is CASSLPGQGAFF. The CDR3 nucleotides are TGTGCCAGCAGTTTACCGGGACAGGGGGCTTTCTTT.